These 9 T cell receptor beta chains came from one sample sequenced in a study of T cell repertoires in cytomegalovirus infection (dated by TCRdb to between 2018 and 2021). Antigens of these TCRs are unknown. The data were produced on an Illumina HiSeq 1500. The raw public reads went through TCRdb reprocessing: fastp at Q25, MiXCR clone calling, in-frame beta chains kept. All rows with the same CDR3 protein become a single entry with the most common DNA and genes. This sample holds about 110,000 distinct CDR3 sequences; around 10% were observed only once. Around 29% of the sample goes to the ten largest clones. The sequenced sample was PBMCs, sequenced either directly or after in vitro stimulation (not recorded which). These receptors came from a human donor in good health (CMV status not recorded). Some clones in this sample may be carry-over from other donors' samples.

This clonotype was seen ten or more times. The chain carries TRBV11-2 and TRBJ2-1; TRBD2 matches at 12 bases. V lost 6 bases, J lost 0 bases, and 21 bases stayed unmatched. The CDR3 loop spans 22 amino acids. Germline V gene sequence: CDR1 SGHAT, CDR2 FQNNGV. CDR3 amino acids: CASRGGMSGTTSGRRSYNEQFF. The CDR3 region has the DNA TGTGCCAGCAGGGGGGGGATGTCCGGGACAACTAGCGGGAGGCGCTCCTACAATGAGCAGTTCTTC. The full variable domain, completed using reference TRBV11-2 and TRBJ2-1, is EAGVAQSPRYKIIEKRQSVAFWCNPISGHATLYWYQQILGQGPKLLIQFQNNGVVDDSQLPKDRFSAERLKGVDSTLKIQPAKLEDSAVYLCASRGGMSGTTSGRRSYNEQFFGPGTRLTVL.

The rearrangement uses TRBV7-9 and TRBJ2-5, with 9 nucleotides matching TRBD1. CDR1 SEHNR and CDR2 FQNEAQ come from the germline V gene (reference sequence). The CDR3 totals 15 residues. Trimming at V came to 4 bases and at J to 5 bases, leaving 8 bases not matched to a gene. The CDR3 protein is CASSSWTGDFETQYF. Here the CDR3 DNA reads TGTGCCAGCAGCTCGTGGACAGGGGATTTCGAGACCCAGTACTTC. The variable domain in full, completed from reference TRBV7-9 and TRBJ2-5, reads DTGVSQNPRHKITKRGQNVTFRCDPISEHNRLYWYRQTLGQGPEFLTYFQNEAQLEKSRLLSDRFSAERPKGSFSTLEIQRTEQGDSAMYLCASSSWTGDFETQYFGPGTRLLVL.

This chain uses TRBV19 with TRBJ2-3; D is possibly TRBD1 or TRBD2 (5 bases each). The CDR3 extends over 15 amino acids. The V and J ends lost 0 bases and 8 bases respectively, with 15 bases between them. Germline-derived CDR1 and CDR2 are LNHDA and SQIVND (reference sequence). The DNA of the CDR3 is TGTGCCAGTAGTATAGATTCACAGGTAGGAGGTACGCAGTATTTT. Protein product: CASSIDSQVGGTQYF.

The chain carries TRBV12-3 or TRBV12-4 and TRBJ2-7; perhaps TRBD1 as D (6 bases). The ends were cut back, 3 bases at V and 6 bases at J, with 9 bases in the middle. The CDR3 spans 12 residues. CDR3 protein: CASSLQGFEQYF. The CDR3 DNA follows: TGTGCCAGCAGTTTGCAGGGGTTCGAGCAGTACTTC.

This clonotype has a handful of counts. The chain employs TRBV12-3 or TRBV12-4 and TRBJ2-2; 12 bases are shared with TRBD2. CDR3 length equals 16 residues. Unmatched junction bases numbered 7, after V lost 7 bases and J lost 4 bases. In DNA, the CDR3 is TGTGCCAGCAACCTAGCGGGAGGGCCGCGCACCGGGGAGCTGTTTTTT. This sequence encodes CASNLAGGPRTGELFF.

This chain links TRBV4-1 with TRBJ1-3; 9 positions match TRBD1. This CDR3 spans 16 amino acids. Germline assignment: CDR1 MGHRA and CDR2 YSYEKL. V was clipped by 2 bases and J by 3 bases; unmatched bases: 5. Here the CDR3 DNA reads TGCGCCAGCAGCCAAAATTACAGGGGGCTTGGAAACACCATATATTTT. Protein sequence: CASSQNYRGLGNTIYF.

In its sample, this clonotype was seen many times. V and J are TRBV28 and TRBJ2-6, with D perhaps TRBD1 (5 bases). Germline V gene sequence: CDR1 MDHEN, CDR2 SYDVKM. The CDR3 length is 16 residues. CDR3 DNA sequence: TGTGCGACTCTGGGCAGGGCGATTTCTGGGGCCAACGTCCTGACTTTC. As protein: CATLGRAISGANVLTF.

This clonotype was found many times. The chain has TRBV7-9 and TRBJ2-1, with 8 positions matching TRBD2. Germline CDR1 and CDR2: SEHNR and FQNEAQ (reference sequence). There are 19 residues in the CDR3. The J segment lost 5 bases and the V segment lost 5 bases, leaving 20 bases of the junction unmatched. CDR3 in amino acids: CASSPRFIGAGGLNNEQFF. The CDR3 nucleotides are TGTGCCAGCAGCCCTAGGTTTATAGGGGCGGGAGGACTCAACAATGAGCAGTTCTTC.

Comment on this clonotype: A much larger clone lies a single base off, so this may be a read error. The chain uses TRBV5-4 and TRBJ2-1, with TRBD2 matching 10 bases. The germline gives CDR1 SGHNT, CDR2 YYREEE (reference sequence). The CDR3 totals 15 residues. After removal of 7 bases from V and 3 bases from J, the junction contained 7 bases not matched to a gene. The CDR3 nucleotides are TGTGCCAGCGTCCATCGGACTAGCGGCTACAATGAGCAGTTCTTC. Translated, it gives CASVHRTSGYNEQFF. The whole variable domain, filled in from reference TRBV5-4 and TRBJ2-1, reads ETGVTQSPTHLIKTRGQQVTLRCSSQSGHNTVSWYQQALGQGPQFIFQYYREEENGRGNFPPRFSGLQFPNYSSELNVNALELDDSALYLCASVHRTSGYNEQFFGPGTRLTVL.